Reported below is one TCR beta chain. TCRdb's copy holds only in-frame clones and misses some; the assay was immunoSEQ multiplex PCR. The sample has about 27,000 clones; over 60% are singletons. This sample was taken from a study of OX40 agonist ivuxolimab in advanced cancers. Study summary: Two cutaneous melanoma patients and one hepatocellular carcinoma patient, three in all, had partial responses.

The CDR3 has 15 residues. The germline V and J ends were trimmed by 5 bases and 0 bases, with 14 bases remaining between them. Germline CDR1 and CDR2: SGHTA and FQGTGA. V usage is TRBV7-3 and J usage is TRBJ2-7, with D maybe TRBD2 (6 bases). This receptor was obtained from an adult with an advanced solid tumor such as melanoma, head and neck, liver or kidney cancer. Material: CD4+ or CD8+ T cells sorted from blood, obtained in a trial of the OX40 agonist ivuxolimab. CDR3 region: CASSRRDGSSYEQYF. The CDR3 nucleotides are TGTGCCAGCAGCCGAAGGGACGGGAGCTCCTACGAGCAGTACTTC. The whole variable domain, remainder taken from reference TRBV7-3 and TRBJ2-7, is GAGVSQTPSNKVTEKGKYVELRCDPISGHTALYWYRQSLGQGPEFLIYFQGTGAADDSGLPNDRFFAVRPEGSVSTLKIQRTERGDSAVYLCASSRRDGSSYEQYFGPGTRLTVT.